This record covers a single T cell receptor (beta chain). CDR1 is LGHNA, CDR2 YNFKEQ, per germline. The CDR3 is 15 amino acids. After removal of 4 bases from V and 6 bases from J, the junction contained 8 bases not matched to a gene. Data came from immunoSEQ multiplex PCR; TCRdb stores just in-frame clones and leaves some out. The sample shows about 150,000 clones, about 80% of them seen only once. This sample is drawn from a study of blood T cell repertoires in COVID-19. Study information: The analysed material was cDNA or gDNA that came from T cells, B-cell-depleted T cells, or PBMCs.

What the recovered Cohort 3 donors had was two negative PCRs, clearance, or symptom resolution. The chain uses TRBV4-2 and TRBJ2-2, with TRBD1 identical over 7 bases. Sequencing was done on a sample of PBMCs or T cells enriched from blood (not recorded which). This clonotype originated in a man aged 50 to 59 who had recovered from COVID-19. The CDR3 is CASSLLDRVPGELFF. CDR3 DNA: TGTGCCAGCAGCCTACTAGACAGGGTGCCCGGGGAGCTGTTTTTT.